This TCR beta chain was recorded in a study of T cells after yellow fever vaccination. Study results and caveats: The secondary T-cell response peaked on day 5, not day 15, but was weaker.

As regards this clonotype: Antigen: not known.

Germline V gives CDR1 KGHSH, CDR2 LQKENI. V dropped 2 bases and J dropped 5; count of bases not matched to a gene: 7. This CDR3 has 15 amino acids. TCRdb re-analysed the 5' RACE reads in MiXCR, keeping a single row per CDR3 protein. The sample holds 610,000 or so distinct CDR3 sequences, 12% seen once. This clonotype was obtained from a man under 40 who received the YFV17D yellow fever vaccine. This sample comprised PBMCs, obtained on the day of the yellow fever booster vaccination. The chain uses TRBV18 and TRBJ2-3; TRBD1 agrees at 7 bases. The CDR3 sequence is CASSPGKGAKDTQYF. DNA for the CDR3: TGTGCCAGCTCACCAGGCAAGGGGGCGAAAGATACGCAGTATTTT.